The 28 T cell receptor beta chains below all came from one sample that was sequenced in a study of T-cell reconstitution after alpha-beta-depleted transplantation in children (dated by TCRdb to about 2016). This sample's treatment or condition label indicates: allogeneic hematopoietic cell transplantation with graft depleted of TCRalphabeta T cells and CD19 B cells. The method was PCR. Instrument on record: Illumina HiSeq 2500. TCR library preparation used molecular barcoding, with unique molecular identifiers applied to normalize quantification of the TCRbeta repertoire. TCRdb reanalyzed the raw reads on its own, using fastp at Q25 for trimming and MiXCR for clone calling, and kept in-frame beta chains. For every CDR3 protein sequence, its rows merge into one entry that carries the most common genes and DNA. The sample table shows about 200,000 distinct CDR3 sequences, and approximately 6.9% are seen once. The ten top clones hold just over 5.5% of the sample.

This specimen was PBMCs, taken before TCRalphabeta/CD19-depleted stem cell transplant. The source is a boy aged 2 to 10 with acute lymphoblastic leukemia, due to receive a stem cell transplant.

This clonotype was detected ten times or more. The rearrangement links TRBV5-1 to TRBJ2-1; 14 bases fit TRBD2. J was trimmed by 7 bases and V by 0 bases; bases with no gene match: 3. The length of the CDR3 is 16 residues. Germline-derived CDR1 and CDR2 are SGHRS and YFSETQ. CDR3 protein: CASSLGGLAGENEQFF. CDR3 nucleotide sequence: TGCGCCAGCAGCTTGGGGGGACTAGCGGGGGAAAATGAGCAGTTCTTC.

This clonotype was detected a few times. This chain connects TRBV2 to TRBJ2-1, with D possibly TRBD2 on 6 matching bases. The CDR3 contains 15 residues. V was cut by 4 bases and J by 6 bases, with 16 bases left in between. Germline CDR1 and CDR2: SNHLY and FYNNEI. The CDR3 bases are TGTGCCAGCAGTGTGCCGGGGGTCCGTGTCAATGAGCAGTTCTTC. It codes for CASSVPGVRVNEQFF.

This clonotype was counted between two and nine times. The chain employs TRBV12-3 or TRBV12-4 and TRBJ1-4, with unresolved D. V dropped 0 bases and J dropped 0 bases, with 14 bases sitting between them. This CDR3 is 18 amino acids long. The CDR3 spells CASSLAVGSGATNEKLFF. Here the CDR3 DNA reads TGTGCCAGCAGTTTAGCCGTCGGTTCGGGTGCAACTAATGAAAAACTGTTTTTT.

There are many counts of this clonotype. V is TRBV9 and J is TRBJ2-1; a weak D match, TRBD1 (5 bases). Per germline, CDR1 SGDLS and CDR2 YYNGEE. V was pared by 4 bases and J by 1 base, with 18 bases between. The CDR3 has 17 amino acids. In DNA form, the CDR3 reads TGTGCCAGCAGCTCCAGACACTATCCAGGGTCCTACAATGAGCAGTTCTTC. Translated: CASSSRHYPGSYNEQFF.

This clonotype was observed many times. The chain joins TRBV20-1 to TRBJ2-1; 10 nucleotides match TRBD1. Losses at the gene ends were 1 base for V and 5 bases for J; bases not matched to a gene: 8. Germline lookup yields CDR1 DFQATT and CDR2 SNEGSKA (reference sequence). CDR3 length: 16 amino acids. CDR3 in DNA: TGCAGTGCTAGAGGCCTTGACAGGGGGCCCGACAATGAGCAGTTCTTC. Its translation is CSARGLDRGPDNEQFF.

This chain connects TRBV6-2 or TRBV6-3 to TRBJ2-5, with TRBD2 matching over 11 bases. The CDR3 runs to 16 residues. V shed 8 bases and J 0 bases; nucleotides not matched to a gene: 8. Per germline, CDR1 MNHEY and CDR2 SVGEGT. The CDR3 spells CASGPLAGVNQETQYF. In DNA, the CDR3 is TGTGCCAGCGGACCACTAGCGGGAGTTAACCAAGAGACCCAGTACTTC.

This clonotype came up a few times. The chain links TRBV28 to TRBJ2-7; D is possibly TRBD1 (7 bases). The CDR3 is made up of 15 amino acids. V was pared by 8 bases and J by 3 bases, with 20 bases between. Germline loops: CDR1 MDHEN, CDR2 SYDVKM. The CDR3 sequence is CASRIGAGGRYEQYF. The CDR3 coding sequence is TGTGCCAGCCGGATAGGGGCAGGGGGGCGCTACGAGCAGTACTTC.

This clonotype was counted at least ten times. The chain combines TRBV24-1 with TRBJ2-2; D gene ambiguous. CDR1 and CDR2 (germline): KGHDR, SFDVKD. CDR3 length: 14 amino acids. V lost 4 bases, J lost 5 bases, and 10 bases lay in between. The CDR3 loop reads CATSEAHETGELFF. DNA for the CDR3: TGTGCCACCAGTGAAGCCCATGAAACCGGGGAGCTGTTTTTT.

There are many counts of this clonotype. The chain carries TRBV29-1 and TRBJ1-6; D is ambiguous. This CDR3 has 20 amino acids. CDR1 is SQVTM, CDR2 ANQGSEA, per germline. The V end lost 4 bases, the J end lost 0 bases, and 25 bases lay between the germline ends. The chain's CDR3 is CSVGRLSQVGMSSYNSPLHF. CDR3 nucleotides: TGCAGCGTTGGCCGCCTGTCGCAGGTTGGGATGAGCTCCTATAATTCACCCCTCCACTTT.

This clonotype has a count of ten or more. V usage is TRBV11-1 and J usage is TRBJ2-3, with D possibly matching TRBD1 (6 bases). With 1 base removed from V and 5 bases from J, the gap between germline ends came to 16 bases. Germline lookup yields CDR1 SGHAT and CDR2 FQDESV (reference sequence). This CDR3 comprises 16 residues. CDR3 DNA: TGTGCCAGCAGCTTAGTCTTCAGCGGCAGGGGAGATACGCAGTATTTT. It translates to CASSLVFSGRGDTQYF.

Worth noting for this clonotype: A read error is possible here, since a much larger clone lies one base away. This rearrangement joins TRBV29-1 to TRBJ1-2, with D tentatively TRBD1 (5 bases). The CDR3 loop spans 11 amino acids. Germline V gene lookup returns CDR1 SQVTM and CDR2 ANQGSEA. V was pared by 4 bases and J by 2 bases, with 5 bases between. The CDR3 DNA reads as TGCAGCGTTGGGGACAACTATGGCTACACCTTC. Translated, it gives CSVGDNYGYTF.

This clonotype has a count of ten or more. The rearrangement uses TRBV21-1 and TRBJ2-1; no DNA check was done on the table's D call, TRBD2. TRBV21-1 is noted as a pseudogene. The CDR3 contains 16 residues. CDR3 residues: CASSKGGSGKGGEQFF. Written as DNA, the CDR3 is TGTGCCAGCAGCAAAGGAGGGAGCGGGAAGGGAGGAGAGCAGTTCTTC.

This clonotype has at least ten counts. The V call is TRBV9, the J call TRBJ1-1, with a weak D call TRBD1 (6 bases). The CDR3 has 15 residues. The V end was cut by 2 bases, the J end by 3 bases, with 14 bases between. Germline values: CDR1 SGDLS, CDR2 YYNGEE. The CDR3 loop reads CASSVQGSLDTEAFF. The DNA for the CDR3 is TGTGCCAGCAGCGTTCAGGGGTCCCTCGACACTGAAGCTTTCTTT.

This clonotype appeared many times. The chain recombines TRBV12-3 or TRBV12-4 with TRBJ2-6; D uncertain. The CDR3 has 14 amino acids. V lost 5 bases, J lost 0 bases, and 5 bases lay in between. This CDR3 reads CASSHSSGANVLTF. As DNA, the CDR3 is TGTGCCAGCAGTCACAGCTCTGGGGCCAACGTCCTGACTTTC.

In this sample, this clonotype turned up many times. The genes are TRBV5-1 and TRBJ2-2; D is undetermined. The CDR3 is made up of 12 amino acids. Germline CDR1 reads SGHRS; CDR2 reads YFSETQ. Trimming cost V 5 bases and J 4 bases, with 6 bases left between them. The CDR3 nucleotides read TGCGCCAGCAGTGGACCCACCGGGGAGCTGTTTTTT. Translated, it gives CASSGPTGELFF.

This clonotype was seen many times. The chain combines TRBV7-3 with TRBJ2-3; D uncertain. CDR1 and CDR2 from the germline V gene are SGHTA and FQGTGA. The CDR3 runs to 16 residues. With 5 bases removed from V and 1 base from J, the gap between germline ends came to 16 bases. The CDR3 spells CASSGKTLLCTDTQYF. In nucleotides, the CDR3 is TGTGCCAGCAGCGGAAAGACATTGCTTTGCACAGATACGCAGTATTTT.

In its sample, this clonotype was seen many times. V usage is TRBV12-3 or TRBV12-4 and J usage is TRBJ2-3; D gene uncertain. V lost 3 bases, J lost 2 bases, and 9 bases lay in between. The CDR3 contains 14 residues. CDR3 in amino acids: CASSFGEDTDTQYF. For the CDR3, the DNA is TGTGCCAGCAGTTTCGGTGAAGACACAGATACGCAGTATTTT.

In this sample, this clonotype turned up a few times. This chain joins TRBV7-2 and TRBJ2-7; TRBD2 is a possible D gene (5 bases). The germline V gene has CDR1 SGHTA and CDR2 FQGNSA. This CDR3 comprises 14 residues. With 5 bases removed from V and 3 bases from J, the gap between germline ends came to 14 bases. Written as DNA, the CDR3 is TGTGCCAGCAGCCCCAGGACGGAGGACTACGAGCAGTACTTC. It encodes CASSPRTEDYEQYF.

This chain connects TRBV20-1 to TRBJ2-1, with no clear D. In germline, CDR1 is DFQATT, CDR2 SNEGSKA (reference sequence). This CDR3 is 14 amino acids long. The V end was cut by 3 bases, the J end by 6 bases, with 15 bases between. The CDR3 here is CSARGVGLGNEQFF. The DNA of the CDR3 is TGCAGTGCTAGGGGTGTTGGGTTAGGCAATGAGCAGTTCTTC.

This clonotype showed up many times. The chain uses TRBV10-3 and TRBJ1-5; D unresolved. The germline CDR1 and CDR2 sequences are ENHRY and SYGVKD. The CDR3 contains 16 residues. The V end lost 0 bases, the J end lost 7 bases, and 16 bases lay between the germline ends. The CDR3: CAISESRALVWQPQHF. The CDR3 DNA follows: TGTGCCATCAGTGAGTCGAGGGCGTTGGTTTGGCAGCCCCAGCATTTT.

This clonotype was detected many times. The chain has TRBV9 and TRBJ2-5; either TRBD1 or TRBD2 may fit D (5 bases each). In germline, CDR1 is SGDLS, CDR2 YYNGEE. The germline V and J ends were trimmed by 2 bases and 5 bases, with 10 bases remaining between them. This CDR3 region has 13 residues. The CDR3 nucleotides are TGTGCCAGCAGCGTCGGGAACAGGGAGACCCAGTACTTC. This codes for CASSVGNRETQYF.

This clonotype was detected ten times or more. The CDR3 loop reads CASSQEPGDGYTF. CDR3 sequence (DNA): TGCGCCAGCAGCCAAGAACCCGGCGATGGCTACACCTTC. J is TRBJ1-2 and V is TRBV4-3; D unresolved. CDR3 size: 13 residues. CDR1 is LGHNA, CDR2 YSLEER, per germline. Trimming cost V 0 bases and J 6 bases, with 8 bases left between them.

As concerns this clonotype: Since a much larger clone is just one base distant, this may be a read error. The V call is TRBV11-2, the J call TRBJ2-3; tentative D call: TRBD2 (5 bases). V was clipped by 5 bases and J by 8 bases, with 11 bases between them. CDR3 size: 12 residues. CDR1 is SGHAT, CDR2 FQNNGV, per germline. This CDR3 is CASSPQAGTQYF. The CDR3, as DNA: TGTGCCAGCAGCCCCCAGGCGGGTACGCAGTATTTT.

This clonotype was seen a handful of times. The chain joins TRBV11-2 to TRBJ2-3; 12 nucleotides match TRBD2. This CDR3 is built from 17 residues. V lost 5 bases and J lost 0; bases outside the gene matches: 6. From germline, CDR1 is SGHAT and CDR2 FQNNGV. The CDR3 spells CASSPRTSGVSTDTQYF. In nucleotides, the CDR3 is TGTGCCAGCAGCCCGCGGACTAGCGGGGTAAGCACAGATACGCAGTATTTT.

This clonotype was found many times. The V and J genes are TRBV5-5 and TRBJ1-5; D is perhaps TRBD1 (6 bases). Germline CDR1 is SGHKS and CDR2 is YYEKEE (reference sequence). V lost 4 bases and J lost 4, with 15 bases in between. The CDR3 loop spans 15 amino acids. CDR3 bases: TGTGCCAGCAGCCTGGGCCCGGACAGTAATCAGCCCCAGCATTTT. It specifies CASSLGPDSNQPQHF. Complete variable domain (other parts from reference TRBV5-5 and TRBJ1-5): DAGVTQSPTHLIKTRGQQVTLRCSPISGHKSVSWYQQVLGQGPQFIFQYYEKEERGRGNFPDRFSARQFPNYSSELNVNALLLGDSALYLCASSLGPDSNQPQHFGDGTRLSIL.

J is TRBJ2-5 and V is TRBV7-2, with TRBD2 matching over 13 bases. The CDR3 loop spans 17 amino acids. Losses at the gene ends were 5 bases for V and 1 base for J; bases not matched to a gene: 7. The germline V gene encodes CDR1 SGHTA and CDR2 FQGNSA. The CDR3 bases are TGTGCCAGCAGCACGACTAGCGGGAGGACCCTCCAAGAGACCCAGTACTTC. Amino acid sequence: CASSTTSGRTLQETQYF.

This clonotype was seen many times. The genes are TRBV6-2 or TRBV6-3 and TRBJ2-1; TRBD2 might be the D (5 bases). Trimming removed 11 bases at V and 6 bases at J, with 14 bases between. Germline CDR1 and CDR2: MNHEY and SVGEGT. This CDR3 has 12 residues. The DNA for the CDR3 is TGTGCCTCAAACTGGGGAGTCAATGAGCAGTTCTTC. It is translated as CASNWGVNEQFF.

This clonotype was recorded a few times. The chain is built from TRBV7-9 and TRBJ1-6; tentatively, D is TRBD1 (6 bases). Germline V CDR1 and CDR2: SEHNR, FQNEAQ (reference sequence). The CDR3 has 14 amino acids. Deletions cut 2 bases from V and 11 bases from J, with 13 bases between. CDR3 nucleotide sequence: TGTGCCAGCAGCTTAACAGGGTCTTTGGCACCCCTCCACTTT. Its translation is CASSLTGSLAPLHF. Drawing the rest from reference TRBV7-9 and TRBJ1-6, the complete variable domain is DTGVSQNPRHKITKRGQNVTFRCDPISEHNRLYWYRQTLGQGPEFLTYFQNEAQLEKSRLLSDRFSAERPKGSFSTLEIQRTEQGDSAMYLCASSLTGSLAPLHFGNGTRLTVT.